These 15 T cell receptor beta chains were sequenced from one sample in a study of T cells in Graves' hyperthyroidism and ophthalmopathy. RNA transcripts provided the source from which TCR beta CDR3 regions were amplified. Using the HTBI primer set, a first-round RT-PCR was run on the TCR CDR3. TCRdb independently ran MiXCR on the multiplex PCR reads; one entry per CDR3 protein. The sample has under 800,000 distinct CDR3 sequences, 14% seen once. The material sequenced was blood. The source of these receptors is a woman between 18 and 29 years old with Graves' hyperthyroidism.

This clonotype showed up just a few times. The CDR3 here is CSVVGLPTGELFF. In DNA, the CDR3 is TGCAGCGTTGTGGGTCTCCCAACCGGGGAGCTGTTTTTT. The chain combines TRBV29-1 with TRBJ2-2; no reliable D call. The V gene lost 4 bases and the J gene lost 5 bases, with 11 bases spanning the gap. The CDR3 loop spans 13 amino acids. Germline CDR1 is SQVTM and CDR2 is ANQGSEA.

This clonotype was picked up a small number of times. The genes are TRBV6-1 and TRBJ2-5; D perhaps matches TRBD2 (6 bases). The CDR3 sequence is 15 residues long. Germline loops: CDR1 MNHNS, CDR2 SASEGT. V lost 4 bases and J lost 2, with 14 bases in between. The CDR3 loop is CASSVGTVVQETQYF. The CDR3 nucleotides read TGTGCCAGCAGTGTTGGGACTGTGGTGCAAGAGACCCAGTACTTC.

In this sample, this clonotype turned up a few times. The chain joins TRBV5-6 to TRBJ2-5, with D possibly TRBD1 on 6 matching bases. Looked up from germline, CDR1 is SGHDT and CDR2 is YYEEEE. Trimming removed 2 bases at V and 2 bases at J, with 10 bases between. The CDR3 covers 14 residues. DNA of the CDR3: TGTGCCAGCAGCTTCGGGACACTTCAAGAGACCCAGTACTTC. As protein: CASSFGTLQETQYF.

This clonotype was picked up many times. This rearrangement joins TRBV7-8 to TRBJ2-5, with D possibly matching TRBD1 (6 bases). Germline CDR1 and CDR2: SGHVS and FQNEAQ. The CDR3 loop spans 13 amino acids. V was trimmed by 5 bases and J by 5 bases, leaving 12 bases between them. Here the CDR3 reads CASSTPRGETQYF. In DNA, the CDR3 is TGTGCCAGCAGCACCCCAAGGGGGGAGACCCAGTACTTC.

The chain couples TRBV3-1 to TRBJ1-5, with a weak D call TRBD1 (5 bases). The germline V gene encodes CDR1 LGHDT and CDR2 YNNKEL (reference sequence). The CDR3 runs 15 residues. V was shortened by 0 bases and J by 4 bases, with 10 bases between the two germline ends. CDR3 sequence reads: CASSQDVGGNQPQHF. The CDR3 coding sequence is TGTGCCAGCAGCCAAGACGTTGGGGGGAATCAGCCCCAGCATTTT. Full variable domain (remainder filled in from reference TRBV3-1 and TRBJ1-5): DTAVSQTPKYLVTQMGNDKSIKCEQNLGHDTMYWYKQDSKKFLKIMFSYNNKELIINETVPNRFSPKSPDKAHLNLHINSLELGDSAVYFCASSQDVGGNQPQHFGDGTRLSIL.

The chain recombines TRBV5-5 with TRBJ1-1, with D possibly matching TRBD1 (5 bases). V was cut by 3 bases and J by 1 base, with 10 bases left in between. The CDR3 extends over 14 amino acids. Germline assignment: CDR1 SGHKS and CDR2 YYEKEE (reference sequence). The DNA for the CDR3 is TGTGCCAGCAGCTACGACACAGGGAACACTGAAGCTTTCTTT. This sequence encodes CASSYDTGNTEAFF.

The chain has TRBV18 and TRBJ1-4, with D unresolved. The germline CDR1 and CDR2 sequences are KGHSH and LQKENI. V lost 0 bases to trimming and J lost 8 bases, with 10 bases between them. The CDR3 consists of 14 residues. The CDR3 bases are TGTGCCAGCTCACCACCGTTACAGCCCGAAAAACTGTTTTTT. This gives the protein CASSPPLQPEKLFF.

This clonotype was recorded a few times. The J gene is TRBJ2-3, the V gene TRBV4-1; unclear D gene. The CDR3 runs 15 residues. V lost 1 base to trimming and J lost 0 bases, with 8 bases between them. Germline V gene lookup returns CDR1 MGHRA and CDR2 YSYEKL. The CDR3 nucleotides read TGCGCCAGCAGCCAAGCTAGGGTGAGCACAGATACGCAGTATTTT. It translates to CASSQARVSTDTQYF.

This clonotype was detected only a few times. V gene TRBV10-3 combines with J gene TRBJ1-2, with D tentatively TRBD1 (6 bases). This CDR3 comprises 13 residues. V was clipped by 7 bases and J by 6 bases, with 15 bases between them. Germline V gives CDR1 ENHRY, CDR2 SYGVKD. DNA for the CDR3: TGTGCCATCAACCGACAGGAGCACGATGGCTACACCTTC. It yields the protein CAINRQEHDGYTF.

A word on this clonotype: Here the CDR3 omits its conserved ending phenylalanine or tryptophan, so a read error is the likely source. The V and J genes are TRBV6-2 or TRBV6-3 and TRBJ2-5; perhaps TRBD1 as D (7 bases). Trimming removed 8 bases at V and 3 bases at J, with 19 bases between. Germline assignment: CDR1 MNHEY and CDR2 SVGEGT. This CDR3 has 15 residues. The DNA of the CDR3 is TGTGCCAGCTCCTTAGGGGGGACAGCCAAAGAGACCCAGTACCTC. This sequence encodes CASSLGGTAKETQYL.

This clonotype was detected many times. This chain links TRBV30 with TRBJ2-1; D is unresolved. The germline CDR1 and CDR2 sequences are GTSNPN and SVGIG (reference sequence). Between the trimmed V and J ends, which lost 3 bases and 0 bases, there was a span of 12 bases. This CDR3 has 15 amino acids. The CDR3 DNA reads TGTGCCTGGAGCGAAACTTCCCTCTCCTACAATGAGCAGTTCTTC. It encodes CAWSETSLSYNEQFF.

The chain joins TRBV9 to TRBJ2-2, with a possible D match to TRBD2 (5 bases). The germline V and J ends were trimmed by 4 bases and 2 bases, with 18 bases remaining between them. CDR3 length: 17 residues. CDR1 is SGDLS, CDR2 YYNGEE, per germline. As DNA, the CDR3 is TGTGCCAGCAGCACCCCCCTCCGACTACGAAACACCGGGGAGCTGTTTTTT. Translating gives CASSTPLRLRNTGELFF.

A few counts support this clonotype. This CDR3 is CASTDAGDGNYGYTF. The CDR3, as DNA: TGTGCCAGTACCGATGCCGGGGACGGGAACTATGGCTACACCTTC. The chain has TRBV19 and TRBJ1-2; TRBD1 is a possible D gene (5 bases). This CDR3 has 15 residues. Germline V gene lookup returns CDR1 LNHDA and CDR2 SQIVND (reference sequence). V dropped 7 bases and J dropped 2 bases, with 17 bases sitting between them.

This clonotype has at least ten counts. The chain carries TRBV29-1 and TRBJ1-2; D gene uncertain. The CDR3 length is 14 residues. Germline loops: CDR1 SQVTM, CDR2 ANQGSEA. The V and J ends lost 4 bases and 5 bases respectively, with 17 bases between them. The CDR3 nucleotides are TGCAGCGTTGGAGGCGGACCGAACTTTTATGGCTACACCTTC. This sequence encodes CSVGGGPNFYGYTF.

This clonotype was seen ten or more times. CDR3 bases: TGCAGTGCTATCCTAGCGGGAAGCTCCTACGAGCAGTACTTC. Amino acid sequence: CSAILAGSSYEQYF. The chain combines TRBV20-1 with TRBJ2-7; 9 bases are shared with TRBD2. Germline loops: CDR1 DFQATT, CDR2 SNEGSKA (reference sequence). The CDR3 runs 14 residues. Unmatched junction bases numbered 4, after V lost 4 bases and J lost 0 bases.